This passage covers 9 T cell receptor beta chains from one sample sequenced in a study of control samples from healthy donors and cancer patients (TCRdb year 2020). The library was built by means of the immunoSEQ multiplex PCR assay. Not all clones reach the TCRdb copy of this immuneACCESS table, which keeps in-frame sequences only. Checked studies attribute under half of the gap to unresolved V genes and leave the rest unexplained. This sample gives roughly 86,000 clones in total; 90% of them show up just once. Of the sample, around 3.8% is held by the ten largest clones. Sequenced material: blood. The receptors come from a woman younger than 30 in good health.

The chain uses TRBV5-8 and TRBJ2-3; D may be TRBD1 or TRBD2 (5 bases each). Trimming cost V 7 bases and J 1 base, with 13 bases left between them. CDR1 and CDR2 (germline): SGHTS, YDEGEE. The CDR3 loop spans 14 amino acids. In nucleotides, the CDR3 is TGTGCCAGCCTCTCCGTGGGGGGCACAGATACGCAGTATTTT. The encoded protein is CASLSVGGTDTQYF.

The V and J genes are TRBV7-5 and TRBJ2-3; the table names TRBD2, a call not compared with the DNA. TRBV7-5 is listed as a pseudogene. This CDR3 spans 19 amino acids. In nucleotides, the CDR3 is TGTGTCAGAAGCTCGCGCCGACTAGCGGGGGGGCGGGGCACAGATACGCAGTATTTT. Protein: CVRSSRRLAGGRGTDTQYF.

The gene calls are TRBV11-2 and TRBJ2-7; D gene ambiguous. Germline CDR1 is SGHAT and CDR2 is FQNNGV. This CDR3 is 15 amino acids long. Trimming stripped 1 base from V and 0 bases from J, with 10 bases between. CDR3 region: CASSLVSQPSYEQYF. CDR3 DNA: TGTGCCAGCAGCTTAGTATCGCAGCCCTCCTACGAGCAGTACTTC.

This clone was seen more than once but under ten times. This chain links TRBV3-1 (or the pseudogene TRBV3-2) with TRBJ2-7, with 7 bases fitting TRBD1. This CDR3 has 13 residues. Germline V CDR1 and CDR2: LGHDT, YNNKEL (reference sequence). V lost 4 bases to trimming and J lost 6 bases; unmatched junction nucleotides: 6. CDR3 nucleotide sequence: TGTGCCAGCAGCCTTGGACAGGTGGGCGAGCAGTACTTC. This codes for CASSLGQVGEQYF.

This chain connects TRBV5-1 to TRBJ1-1, with D possibly being TRBD1 (5 bases). Germline CDR1 is SGHRS and CDR2 is YFSETQ. With 1 base removed from V and 5 bases from J, the gap between germline ends came to 12 bases. CDR3 length: 14 amino acids. The CDR3: CASSLSGSGTEAFF. As DNA, the CDR3 is TGCGCCAGCAGCTTGTCAGGGAGTGGAACTGAAGCTTTCTTT.

The J gene is TRBJ1-2, the V gene TRBV2; D possibly corresponds to TRBD1 (5 bases). Trimming shortened V by 1 base and J by 8 bases, and 11 bases separated the two germline ends. The CDR3 covers 13 residues. Looked up from germline, CDR1 is SNHLY and CDR2 is FYNNEI. CDR3 region: CASSEVGGGGYTF. CDR3 bases: TGTGCCAGCAGTGAAGTAGGCGGGGGAGGCTACACCTTC.

This clone came up once. The gene calls are TRBV12-3 or TRBV12-4 and TRBJ1-1, with D possibly TRBD1 on 5 matching bases. The germline V and J ends were trimmed by 8 bases and 5 bases, with 9 bases remaining between them. The CDR3 has 11 residues. The CDR3 nucleotides are TGTGCCAGCCAGGGTTATACTGAAGCTTTCTTT. This codes for CASQGYTEAFF.

V usage is TRBV11-2 and J usage is TRBJ1-4, with 9 nucleotides matching TRBD1. The germline V gene has CDR1 SGHAT and CDR2 FQNNGV. The V gene end was trimmed by 6 bases and the J gene end by 8 bases; junction bases not matched to a gene: 7. The CDR3 length is 14 residues. This chain's CDR3 is CASSSTGGGEKLFF. CDR3 sequence (DNA): TGTGCCAGCAGTTCGACAGGGGGAGGGGAAAAACTGTTTTTT.

The chain has TRBV28 and TRBJ2-5; TRBD2 is a possible D gene (5 bases). The length of the CDR3 is 14 residues. Germline V gene lookup returns CDR1 MDHEN and CDR2 SYDVKM. Deletions cut 2 bases from V and 5 bases from J, with 12 bases between. The CDR3 protein is CASSLASGRETQYF. The CDR3 DNA is TGTGCCAGCAGTTTAGCCAGCGGAAGGGAGACCCAGTACTTC.